The rows below give T cell receptor beta chains drawn from one sample of a study of cytomegalovirus exposure and HLA in healthy donors. The table came from immunoSEQ multiplex PCR; TCRdb's copy has only in-frame clones and leaves some out. The table records about 100,000 clones, around 82% of them present only once. Material for sequencing was PBMCs. These receptors originate from a woman aged 45-65 years in good health and CMV-seropositive. The CDR3 runs from the conserved cysteine through the conserved F or W. A D gene is named only where the DNA matches it firmly. Not all rows give a size; the values are once, few, many and, for expanded clones, a class.

length	D	J	size	V	DNA	CDR3
16	TRBD1	TRBJ1-1	.	TRBV27	TGTGCCAGCAGTACCACAGGGGGCATCGGGAACACTGAAGCTTTCTTT	CASSTTGGIGNTEAFF
16	TRBD2	TRBJ2-1	.	TRBV10-3	TGTGCCATCAGCCTATCGACTAGCGGGAGCTACAATGAGCAGTTCTTC	CAISLSTSGSYNEQFF
15	.	TRBJ2-7	.	TRBV7-8	TGTGCCAGCAGCTTAACGGAAGACAGGTCCTACGAGCAGTACTTC	CASSLTEDRSYEQYF
15	TRBD1	TRBJ2-5	.	TRBV6-5	TGTGCCAGCAGCCACCAGGGGACAGGGGAAGAGACCCAGTACTTC	CASSHQGTGEETQYF
13	.	TRBJ1-1	.	TRBV14	TGTGCCAGCAGCCATTTACAAAGAACTGAAGCTTTCTTT	CASSHLQRTEAFF
16	TRBD2	TRBJ2-1	.	TRBV19	TGTGCCAGTAGTAGAAGGACTAGCGGGACGTACAATGAGCAGTTCTTC	CASSRRTSGTYNEQFF
13	.	TRBJ2-7	few	TRBV7-6	TGTGCCAGCAGCTTAGGCGAGCCCTACGAGCAGTACTTC	CASSLGEPYEQYF
14	TRBD1	TRBJ1-2	.	TRBV9	TGTGCCAGCAGCGAGGGGGGACAGGGCTATGGCTACACCTTC	CASSEGGQGYGYTF
14	.	TRBJ2-7	.	TRBV15	TGTGCCACCAGCATTTCCTTAGGGGATTACGAGCAGTACTTC	CATSISLGDYEQYF
15	.	TRBJ2-5	once	TRBV5-4	TGTGCCAGCAGCTTGGTGGGATCCGGCGGGGAGACCCAGTACTTC	CASSLVGSGGETQYF
13	TRBD1	TRBJ1-3	.	TRBV5-1	TGCGCCAGCGGGGACAGGGCCGGAAACACCATATATTTT	CASGDRAGNTIYF
15	.	TRBJ1-5	.	TRBV25-1	TGTGCCAGCAGTGGAGGACAGTATAGCAATCAGCCCCAGCATTTT	CASSGGQYSNQPQHF
16	TRBD2	TRBJ2-3	.	TRBV7-9	TGTGCCAGCAGCCGGGGGGTAGCGCCTAGCACAGATACGCAGTATTTT	CASSRGVAPSTDTQYF
14	TRBD1	TRBJ1-1	.	TRBV5-1	TGCGCCAGCAGCGAAAGACAGGGGGGGACTGAAGCTTTCTTT	CASSERQGGTEAFF
16	TRBD1	TRBJ2-2	once	TRBV4-1	TGCGCCAGCAGCTCCACACAGGGGCACCGGGCCGGGGAGCTGTTTTTT	CASSSTQGHRAGELFF
15	.	TRBJ2-2	.	TRBV5-1	TGCGCCAGCAGCGCCGGGTTTAGCAACACCGGGGAGCTGTTTTTT	CASSAGFSNTGELFF
16	TRBD1	TRBJ1-5	.	TRBV30	TGTGCCTGGAGTGCCCGGACAGGGATAAGCAATCAGCCCCAGCATTTT	CAWSARTGISNQPQHF
16	TRBD2	TRBJ2-3	few	TRBV4-1	TGCGCCAGCAGCCGCACTAGCGGGGGAACCACAGATACGCAGTATTTT	CASSRTSGGTTDTQYF
13	TRBD2	TRBJ2-7	once	TRBV18	TGTGCCAGCTCACCAGGACTAGCGGGAGAGCAGTACTTC	CASSPGLAGEQYF
15	TRBD1	TRBJ2-5	.	TRBV2	TGTGCCAGCAGGCGGGACAGGGAGGAGGTAGAGACCCAGTACTTC	CASRRDREEVETQYF
14	TRBD2	TRBJ2-1	.	TRBV2	TGTGCCAGCAGTCTAGCGGGGGAGGGAAATGAGCAGTTCTTC	CASSLAGEGNEQFF
15	TRBD1	TRBJ1-1	few	TRBV6-4	TGTGCCAGCCTGGACAGGGTACGCCGGGGCACTGAAGCTTTCTTT	CASLDRVRRGTEAFF
11	.	TRBJ1-6	.	TRBV6-5	TGTGCCAGCAGTGAGACAGTTGCCCTCCACTTT	CASSETVALHF
13	.	TRBJ2-2	few	TRBV5-1	TGCGCCAGCAGGACAGGACAGTCCGGGGAGCTGTTTTTT	CASRTGQSGELFF
15	.	TRBJ2-6	.	TRBV15	TGTGCCACCAGCAGAGATCTCTCTGGGGCCAACGTCCTGACTTTC	CATSRDLSGANVLTF
14	.	TRBJ2-1	once	TRBV2	TGTGCCAGCGTGGGGGGATATACCTACAATGAGCAGTTCTTC	CASVGGYTYNEQFF
14	.	TRBJ2-2	.	TRBV7-7	TGTGCTAGCAGCTTCGGGGTGAACACCGGGGAGCTGTTTTTT	CASSFGVNTGELFF
15	.	TRBJ2-5	.	TRBV2	TGTGCCAGCAGTCCCAATTCGGTCACTTCGGGGACCCAGTACTTC	CASSPNSVTSGTQYF
17	TRBD1	TRBJ1-1	.	TRBV5-1	TGCGCCAGCAGCCCGGGACAGGGGGCGCGGATGAACACTGAAGCTTTCTTT	CASSPGQGARMNTEAFF
15	.	TRBJ2-1	.	TRBV14	TGTGCTAGCAGCCCGCGGGACTTTTCCTACAATGAGCAGTTCTTC	CASSPRDFSYNEQFF
13	.	TRBJ2-1	.	TRBV7-9	TGTGCCAGCAGCTTCTGGGAGGCCAATGAGCAGTTCTTC	CASSFWEANEQFF
13	.	TRBJ2-7	.	TRBV2	TGTGCCAGCCGGGACAACCTCTCCTACGAGCAGTACTTC	CASRDNLSYEQYF
17	TRBD1	TRBJ1-3	.	TRBV5-1	TGCGCCAGCAGCTTGGAAACAGGGGGCACTTCTGGAAACACCATATATTTT	CASSLETGGTSGNTIYF
12	.	TRBJ2-1	.	TRBV7-3	TGTGCCAGCAGCTTAGGTCGGAATGAGCAGTTCTTC	CASSLGRNEQFF
17	TRBD1	TRBJ2-5	.	TRBV7-3	TGTGCCAGCAGCTTCACCGGGACAGGGACCGTTAGGGAGACCCAGTACTTC	CASSFTGTGTVRETQYF
16	TRBD2	TRBJ2-3	few	TRBV5-5	TGTGCCAGCAGCTCTTCCTCTAGCGGGCGCACAGATACGCAGTATTTT	CASSSSSSGRTDTQYF
18	TRBD1	TRBJ2-7	once	TRBV7-9	TGTGCCAGCAGCGTTTACATCGCCGGGACAGGGAACAACTACGAGCAGTACTTC	CASSVYIAGTGNNYEQYF
16	TRBD1	TRBJ2-3	.	TRBV19	TGTGCCAGTAGTATCCGGGACAGGGGGTTGACAGATACGCAGTATTTT	CASSIRDRGLTDTQYF
10	TRBD2	TRBJ2-1	.	TRBV2	TGTGCCAGCAAGCGGGGTGAGCAGTTCTTC	CASKRGEQFF
12	.	TRBJ1-2	.	TRBV19	TGTGCCAGTAGCAAAGGGGACTATGGCTACACCTTC	CASSKGDYGYTF
9	.	TRBJ2-3	few	TRBV29-1	TGCAGCGTTCTAGGTACGCAGTATTTT	CSVLGTQYF
13	TRBD1	TRBJ1-1	.	TRBV9	TGTGCCAGCAGCGTCACAGGGGGCGGTGAAGCTTTCTTT	CASSVTGGGEAFF
14	TRBD1	TRBJ1-2	.	TRBV19	TGTGCCAGTAGCCTATCGACAGGGAACTATGGCTACACCTTC	CASSLSTGNYGYTF
15	TRBD2	TRBJ2-7	.	TRBV10-1	TGCGCCAGCAGCGGCTCTAGCGGGGGGATTTACGAGCAGTACTTC	CASSGSSGGIYEQYF
15	TRBD1	TRBJ1-5	few	TRBV2	TGTGCCAGCAGACGGACAGGGGGAGACAATCAGCCCCAGCATTTT	CASRRTGGDNQPQHF
16	TRBD2	TRBJ2-3	.	TRBV7-9	TGTTCCAGCACTTCATCCCTCGGACTAGGGACAGATACGCAGTATTTT	CSSTSSLGLGTDTQYF
15	.	TRBJ2-7	.	TRBV10-3	TGTGCCATCAGTGAAGGGGCAGGGACTCCCTACGAGCAGTACTTC	CAISEGAGTPYEQYF
16	TRBD1	TRBJ1-2	.	TRBV6-5	TGTGCCAGCAGTTACCTGGGACAGAGCTCCCTCTATGGCTACACCTTC	CASSYLGQSSLYGYTF
14	TRBD2	TRBJ2-1	.	TRBV9	TGTGCCAGCAGCCACTCGGGGGGCTACAATGAGCAGTTCTTC	CASSHSGGYNEQFF
17	.	TRBJ2-7	.	TRBV5-5	TGTGCCAGCAGCTTGGCCTGGGCAGGTTTTGATTTCTACGAGCAGTACTTC	CASSLAWAGFDFYEQYF
15	TRBD1	TRBJ2-3	.	TRBV2	TGTGCCAGCAGTTGGACAGGGCCTAGCACAGATACGCAGTATTTT	CASSWTGPSTDTQYF
13	.	TRBJ2-1	.	TRBV6-1	TGTGCCAGCGGCCTAGAAAGTTACAATGAGCAGTTCTTC	CASGLESYNEQFF
18	TRBD1	TRBJ2-5	.	TRBV6-1	TGTGCCAGCAGTGGGACAGGGGGGTTCGTTGGTATCGGGGAGACCCAGTACTTC	CASSGTGGFVGIGETQYF
15	TRBD1	TRBJ1-4	.	TRBV7-6	TGTGCCAGCAGCCAAAGTGACAGGGAAGATGAAAAACTGTTTTTT	CASSQSDREDEKLFF